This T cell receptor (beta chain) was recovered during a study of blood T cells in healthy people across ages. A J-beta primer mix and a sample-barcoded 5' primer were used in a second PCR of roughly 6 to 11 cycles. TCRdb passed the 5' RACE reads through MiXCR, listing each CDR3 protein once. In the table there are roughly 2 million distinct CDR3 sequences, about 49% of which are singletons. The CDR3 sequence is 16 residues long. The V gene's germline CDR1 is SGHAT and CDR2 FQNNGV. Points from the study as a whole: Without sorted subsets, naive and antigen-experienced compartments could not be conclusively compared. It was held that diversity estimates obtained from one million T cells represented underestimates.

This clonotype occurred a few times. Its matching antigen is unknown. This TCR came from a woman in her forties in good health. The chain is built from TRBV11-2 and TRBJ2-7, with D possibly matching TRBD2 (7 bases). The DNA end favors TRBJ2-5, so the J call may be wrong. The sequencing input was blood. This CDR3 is CASSSKGGVALETQYF. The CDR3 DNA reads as TGTGCCAGCAGTTCAAAGGGGGGGGTAGCCTTGGAGACCCAGTACTTC.